This T cell receptor (beta chain) came from a study of blood T cell repertoires in COVID-19. Across the whole study: Samples came from the United States, Italy and Spain, spanning acute and convalescent COVID-19.

Germline CDR1 is MNHEY and CDR2 is SMNVEV (reference sequence). V lost 4 bases and J 10 bases, leaving 23 bases between the germline ends. This CDR3 is 16 amino acids long. Sequencing used immunoSEQ multiplex PCR; TCRdb keeps in-frame clones, though not all of them. The sample holds some 250,000 clones, over 75% seen once. The material sequenced was peripheral blood. This sequence joins TRBV27 and TRBJ2-1, with D perhaps TRBD2 (6 bases). The TCR comes from a young woman with acute or convalescent COVID-19. The CDR3: CASSSKPGLTTIEQFF. DNA of the CDR3: TGTGCCAGCAGTTCGAAACCGGGACTGACTACAATCGAGCAGTTCTTC.